This T cell receptor beta chain comes out of a study of early T cells in non-severe SARS-CoV-2 infection. Each cDNA molecule carried a unique molecular identifier. TCRdb re-called the 5' RACE reads through MiXCR, storing one row per CDR3 protein. The data show some 76,000 distinct CDR3 sequences, with around 15% seen just once and about 12% held by the top ten. Germline V gene lookup returns CDR1 SNHLY and CDR2 FYNNEI. Losses at the gene ends were 10 bases for V and 13 bases for J; bases not matched to a gene: 8. This CDR3 comprises 11 residues. A remark on this clonotype: Its cognate antigen is unknown.

Points from the study as a whole: Missing private and CD4 specificities, VDJdb matching favored anti-spike CD8 responses.

The chain is built from TRBV2 and TRBJ2-1, with 9 bases lining up with TRBD1. The sample comprised whole blood. This clonotype originated in an adult who was a healthcare worker with PCR-confirmed SARS-CoV-2 infection or an uninfected control (not recorded which). The CDR3 bases are TGTGCCAAGGGTACAGGGGGCGGCCAGTTCTTC. This translates into CAKGTGGGQFF. The entire variable domain, with the rest obtained from reference TRBV2 and TRBJ2-1, is as follows: EPEVTQTPSHQVTQMGQEVILRCVPISNHLYFYWYRQILGQKVEFLVSFYNNEISEKSEIFDDQFSVERPDGSNFTLKIRSTKLEDSAMYFCAKGTGGGQFFGPGTRLTVL.